This TCR beta chain was retrieved from a study of cytomegalovirus exposure and HLA in healthy donors. Details on this clone: Its antigen remains unknown.

Overall study findings and caveats: In a later analysis, at a false discovery rate of 0.05, about 15,000 TCR beta sequences were associated with HLA alleles. The authors enumerated 164 TCR beta chains as linked to cytomegalovirus.

PCR employed 60 Vbeta and 13 Jbeta primers. Generated by immunoSEQ multiplex PCR, the TCRdb table keeps only in-frame clones and is missing some. The sample shows around 210,000 clones, about 85% of them seen only once. CDR3 length: 13 amino acids. V dropped 6 bases and J dropped 6 bases, with 12 bases sitting between them. From germline, CDR1 is MNHEY and CDR2 SVGAGI. This chain joins TRBV6-5 and TRBJ2-1; possible D gene TRBD2, 6 bases. Sample: PBMCs. This TCR was recovered from a girl aged 2 to 10 in good health and CMV-seronegative. Here the CDR3 reads CASSPPGGNEQFF. In DNA form, the CDR3 reads TGTGCCAGCAGCCCCCCCGGGGGCAATGAGCAGTTCTTC.